The 4 T cell receptor beta chains given below trace back to one sample, sequenced in a study of T cell responses to AZD1222 COVID-19 vaccine. Data came from immunoSEQ multiplex PCR; TCRdb stores just in-frame clones and leaves some out. The sample has roughly 100,000 clones; approximately 90% are singletons. The source was peripheral blood, collected on day 0 of AZD1222 vaccination. These receptors were obtained from an adult in good health.

The chain combines TRBV18 with TRBJ2-7; D is unclear. V was shortened by 3 bases and J by 7 bases, with 19 bases between the two germline ends. Germline loops: CDR1 KGHSH, CDR2 LQKENI. CDR3 length: 15 residues. CDR3 sequence reads: CASSPNQRDLREQYF. The DNA of the CDR3 is TGTGCCAGCTCACCTAACCAAAGGGATTTACGGGAGCAGTACTTC.

The chain uses TRBV27 and TRBJ2-1; D gene ambiguous. Trimming pared 6 bases from V and 7 bases from J, leaving 10 bases between. CDR1 and CDR2 (germline): MNHEY, SMNVEV (reference sequence). The CDR3 length is 12 residues. In DNA, the CDR3 is TGTGCCAGCAGCCGTGCTATTAATGAGCAGTTCTTC. It codes for CASSRAINEQFF.

On this clone itself: Other DNA sequences in the sample encode the same CDR3. V gene TRBV28 combines with J gene TRBJ2-7, with unresolved D. V lost 5 bases and J 3 bases, leaving 8 bases between the germline ends. The CDR3 loop spans 12 amino acids. Germline CDR1 reads MDHEN; CDR2 reads SYDVKM. CDR3 loop: CASSPPSYEQYF. CDR3 nucleotide sequence: TGTGCCAGCAGTCCGCCTAGCTACGAGCAGTACTTC.

The chain combines TRBV6-5 with TRBJ1-2; D gene uncertain. The germline CDR1 and CDR2 sequences are MNHEY and SVGAGI. The ends were cut back, 6 bases at V and 6 bases at J, with 17 bases in the middle. The CDR3 sequence is 14 residues long. The chain's CDR3 is CASRKLTFGDGYTF. The CDR3 coding sequence is TGTGCCAGCAGGAAGCTGACCTTTGGGGATGGCTACACCTTC.